The clone carrying this T cell receptor (beta chain) was picked up many times. Its target is unknown. A second roughly 6 to 11 cycle PCR used barcoded and J-beta primers. A template-switch adaptor with 12 random nucleotides tagged each cDNA molecule. Each of the samples gave a minimum of 3 million paired-end reads that contained CDR3. TCRdb processed the 5' RACE reads anew with MiXCR; each CDR3 protein has one entry. The repertoire holds hundreds of thousands of distinct CDR3 sequences, with approximately 30% as singletons. Isolating PBMCs gave at least 6.5 million of these cells per sample. The CDR3 is 15 amino acids. Germline V CDR1 and CDR2: SGHDT, YYEEEE. Trimming took 3 bases from V and 1 from J, leaving 13 bases between them. This specimen belongs to a study of blood T cells in healthy people across ages. Study outcomes and limitations: Estimates of diversity drawn from one million T cells were considered underestimates.

The sequencing sample was made of blood. V usage is TRBV5-6 and J usage is TRBJ1-2; D unresolved. The receptor's source is a woman older than 75 in good health. CDR3 nucleotides: TGTGCCAGCAGCTGGGTACAGAGGCTTAACTATGGCTACACCTTC. This encodes CASSWVQRLNYGYTF.